These T cell receptor beta chains were read from a single sample in a study of blood T cell repertoires in COVID-19. Here immunoSEQ multiplex PCR was the method, and the copy in TCRdb shows in-frame clones only, minus some. The sample lists 100,000 or so clones, around 83% occurring once. Sequencing input: peripheral blood. These receptors came from a human donor in a cohort sampled during active COVID-19. Both conserved end residues are part of each CDR3. The D gene is left open where the match is weak. Size is stated for part of the rows, as once, few or many counts, or as a class when the clone is expanded.

j_gene: TRBJ2-3
abundance: many
d_gene: TRBD2
v_gene: TRBV5-1
CDR3nt: TGCGCCAGCAGCAAAGGGACTAGCGGGGGGGCCGGCACAGATACGCAGTATTTT
CDR3aa: CASSKGTSGGAGTDTQYF

j_gene: TRBJ2-7
abundance: NA
d_gene: TRBD1
v_gene: TRBV5-1
CDR3nt: TGCGCCAGCAGCCCCGGGACAGGGGGATTCCTCGATTACTTC
CDR3aa: CASSPGTGGFLDYF

j_gene: TRBJ2-3
abundance: NA
d_gene: TRBD2
v_gene: TRBV5-4
CDR3nt: TGTGCCAGCAGCTTGGTAGTGGCTAGCGGGAGGGGGGATACGCAGTATTTT
CDR3aa: CASSLVVASGRGDTQYF

j_gene: TRBJ1-1
abundance: NA
d_gene: NA
v_gene: TRBV19
CDR3nt: TGTGCCAGTAGTATACGGTCAACCGGAGCTGAAGCTTTCTTT
CDR3aa: CASSIRSTGAEAFF

j_gene: TRBJ1-4
abundance: NA
d_gene: NA
v_gene: TRBV2
CDR3nt: TGTGCCAGCAGTGATTCGACTAGTGGACTGCGCGATAGTGAAAAACTGTTTTTT
CDR3aa: CASSDSTSGLRDSEKLFF

j_gene: TRBJ2-7
abundance: NA
d_gene: NA
v_gene: TRBV5-1
CDR3nt: TGCGCCAGCAGCCCAGGGGTAATCCACGAGCAGTACTTC
CDR3aa: CASSPGVIHEQYF

j_gene: TRBJ2-3
abundance: once
d_gene: NA
v_gene: TRBV7-2
CDR3nt: TGTGCCAGCAGTATTTCGGATACGCAGTATTTT
CDR3aa: CASSISDTQYF

j_gene: TRBJ1-5
abundance: NA
d_gene: NA
v_gene: TRBV5-5
CDR3nt: TGTGCCAGCAGCTTTGATACTATCAATCAGCCCCAGCATTTT
CDR3aa: CASSFDTINQPQHF

j_gene: TRBJ2-1
abundance: NA
d_gene: TRBD1
v_gene: TRBV5-4
CDR3nt: TGTGCCAGCAGCTTGGACAGGGGAAACTCCTACAATGAGCAGTTCTTC
CDR3aa: CASSLDRGNSYNEQFF

j_gene: TRBJ1-1
abundance: NA
d_gene: TRBD1
v_gene: TRBV28
CDR3nt: TGTGCCAGCAGCCGACAGGGGGGATACTGGGCTTTCTTT
CDR3aa: CASSRQGGYWAFF

j_gene: TRBJ2-3
abundance: NA
d_gene: TRBD2
v_gene: TRBV5-1
CDR3nt: TGCGCCAGCAGCCTTAGCGGGAGCGCAGATACGCAGTATTTT
CDR3aa: CASSLSGSADTQYF

j_gene: TRBJ2-3
abundance: NA
d_gene: NA
v_gene: TRBV3-1/TRBV3-2
CDR3nt: TGTGCCAGCACCACCGACAGCAGGCCAGATACGCAGTATTTT
CDR3aa: CASTTDSRPDTQYF

j_gene: TRBJ2-1
abundance: once
d_gene: TRBD2
v_gene: TRBV27
CDR3nt: TGTGCCAGCAGTTTAGCCGGACTAGAGGAGTTAGAGCAGTTCTTC
CDR3aa: CASSLAGLEELEQFF

j_gene: TRBJ2-3
abundance: NA
d_gene: NA
v_gene: TRBV7-6
CDR3nt: TGTGCCAGCAGCTTAGAGGTCCCGACAGAGACAGATACGCAGTATTTT
CDR3aa: CASSLEVPTETDTQYF

j_gene: TRBJ1-1
abundance: NA
d_gene: TRBD1
v_gene: TRBV28
CDR3nt: TGTGCCACCACAGGGGGCACTGAAGCTTTCTTT
CDR3aa: CATTGGTEAFF

j_gene: TRBJ1-4
abundance: NA
d_gene: NA
v_gene: TRBV18
CDR3nt: TGTGCCAGCTCACTACCAGCGTCAAATGAAAAACTGTTTTTT
CDR3aa: CASSLPASNEKLFF

j_gene: TRBJ2-1
abundance: NA
d_gene: NA
v_gene: TRBV4-1
CDR3nt: TGCGCCAGCAGCCAGCCGGGGGGCCGGGCCAATGAGCAGTTCTTC
CDR3aa: CASSQPGGRANEQFF

j_gene: TRBJ1-6
abundance: NA
d_gene: NA
v_gene: TRBV7-9
CDR3nt: TGTGCCAGCAGCTTAACGGAGAGTAATTCACCCCTCCACTTT
CDR3aa: CASSLTESNSPLHF

j_gene: TRBJ1-5
abundance: NA
d_gene: TRBD1
v_gene: TRBV19
CDR3nt: TGTGCCAGTAGAGCAGGCGCGGGACAGGTCACTCAGCCCCAGCATTTT
CDR3aa: CASRAGAGQVTQPQHF

j_gene: TRBJ2-5
abundance: NA
d_gene: NA
v_gene: TRBV24-1
CDR3nt: TGTGCCACCAGTGATTCTATCGGAGGGTGGGAGACCCAGTACTTC
CDR3aa: CATSDSIGGWETQYF

j_gene: TRBJ2-1
abundance: once
d_gene: TRBD2
v_gene: TRBV6-7
CDR3nt: TGTGCCAGCAGTTATTCCGGGACTAGCGGGGGGCGATCCTACAATGAGCAGTTCTTC
CDR3aa: CASSYSGTSGGRSYNEQFF

j_gene: TRBJ1-2
abundance: NA
d_gene: NA
v_gene: TRBV27
CDR3nt: TGTGCCAGCAGTTTCCAGGGCAACTATGGCTACACCTTC
CDR3aa: CASSFQGNYGYTF

j_gene: TRBJ2-1
abundance: NA
d_gene: TRBD2
v_gene: TRBV7-2
CDR3nt: TGTGCCAGCAGCCATAGCGGGACCCCCAATGAGCAGTTCTTC
CDR3aa: CASSHSGTPNEQFF

j_gene: TRBJ1-1
abundance: NA
d_gene: NA
v_gene: TRBV7-2
CDR3nt: TGTGCCAGCAGCCCCTACCCAGGTCAAACTGAAGCTTTCTTT
CDR3aa: CASSPYPGQTEAFF

j_gene: TRBJ2-2
abundance: NA
d_gene: TRBD2
v_gene: TRBV7-3
CDR3nt: TGTGCCAGCAGCTTAATTGGGGCTAGCGGCGGGGAGCTGTTTTTT
CDR3aa: CASSLIGASGGELFF

j_gene: TRBJ2-6
abundance: NA
d_gene: NA
v_gene: TRBV28
CDR3nt: TGTGCCAGCAGTTTACCGGGGGGCACTGGGGCCAACGTCCTGACTTTC
CDR3aa: CASSLPGGTGANVLTF

j_gene: TRBJ1-2
abundance: NA
d_gene: NA
v_gene: TRBV6-5
CDR3nt: TGTGCCAGCTATCGACCCGCGGGGGATGGCTACACCTTC
CDR3aa: CASYRPAGDGYTF

j_gene: TRBJ1-5
abundance: NA
d_gene: NA
v_gene: TRBV28
CDR3nt: TGTGCCAGCAGTACGTCTGGGGGAGGGTACCAGCCCCAGCATTTT
CDR3aa: CASSTSGGGYQPQHF

j_gene: TRBJ2-7
abundance: NA
d_gene: NA
v_gene: TRBV14
CDR3nt: TGTGCCAGCAGCCAAGTATACGAGCAGTACTTC
CDR3aa: CASSQVYEQYF

j_gene: TRBJ2-3
abundance: NA
d_gene: TRBD2
v_gene: TRBV19
CDR3nt: TGTGCCAGTAGTATAGAACGGGGGGGCTATTCTGATACGCAGTATTTT
CDR3aa: CASSIERGGYSDTQYF

j_gene: TRBJ2-1
abundance: NA
d_gene: TRBD2
v_gene: TRBV18
CDR3nt: TGTGCCAGCTCACCGGAGCGGGGGAGCTCCTACAATGAGCAGTTCTTC
CDR3aa: CASSPERGSSYNEQFF